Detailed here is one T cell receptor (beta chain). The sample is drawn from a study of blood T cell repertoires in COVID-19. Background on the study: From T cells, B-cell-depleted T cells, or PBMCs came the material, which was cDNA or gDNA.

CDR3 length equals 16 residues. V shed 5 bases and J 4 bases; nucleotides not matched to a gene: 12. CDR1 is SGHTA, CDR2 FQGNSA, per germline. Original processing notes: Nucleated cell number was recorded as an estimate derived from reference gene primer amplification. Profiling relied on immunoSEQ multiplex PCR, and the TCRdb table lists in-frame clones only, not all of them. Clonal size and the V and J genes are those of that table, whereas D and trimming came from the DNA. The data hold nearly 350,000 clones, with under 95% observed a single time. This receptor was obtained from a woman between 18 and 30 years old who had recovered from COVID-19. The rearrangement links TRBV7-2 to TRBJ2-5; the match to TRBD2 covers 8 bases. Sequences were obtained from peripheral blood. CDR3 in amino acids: CASSRGGAASGETQYF. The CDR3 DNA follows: TGTGCCAGCAGCCGGGGGGGAGCGGCCTCGGGAGAGACCCAGTACTTC. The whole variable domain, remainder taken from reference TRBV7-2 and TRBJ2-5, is GAGVSQSPSNKVTEKGKDVELRCDPISGHTALYWYRQSLGQGLEFLIYFQGNSAPDKSGLPSDRFSAERTGGSVSTLTIQRTQQEDSAVYLCASSRGGAASGETQYFGPGTRLLVL.